The 8 T cell receptor beta chains presented below share a single source sample, sequenced in a study of cytomegalovirus exposure and HLA in healthy donors. Using immunoSEQ multiplex PCR, the repertoire was profiled, and TCRdb retains in-frame clones only, with some absent. The sample contains roughly 250,000 clones, around 86% of which appear only once. Sequenced material: PBMCs. These receptors came from a young woman in good health and CMV-seropositive.

The rearrangement joins TRBV15 to TRBJ2-7; D perhaps matches TRBD1 (5 bases). Trimming cost V 0 bases and J 0 bases, with 9 bases left between them. This CDR3 has 15 residues. Per germline, CDR1 LNHNV and CDR2 YYDKDF (reference sequence). The CDR3 nucleotides are TGTGCCACCAGCAGAGAAATGGGGCCCTCCTACGAGCAGTACTTC. It is translated as CATSREMGPSYEQYF.

This clone was counted at least ten times. The V gene is TRBV30, the J gene TRBJ2-1, with a possible D match to TRBD1 (6 bases). Trimming shortened V by 2 bases and J by 6 bases, and 8 bases separated the two germline ends. The CDR3 length is 12 residues. The germline CDR1 and CDR2 sequences are GTSNPN and SVGIG (reference sequence). For the CDR3, the DNA is TGTGCCTGGAGTTTACAGGGCAATGAGCAGTTCTTC. This sequence encodes CAWSLQGNEQFF.

The J gene is TRBJ2-3, the V gene TRBV5-1, with 10 bases matching TRBD1. V trimming: 9 bases; J trimming: 4 bases; junction bases outside the gene matches: 8. The length of the CDR3 is 14 residues. In germline, CDR1 is SGHRS, CDR2 YFSETQ. This CDR3 reads CATAGQGTADTQYF. The CDR3 DNA is TGCGCCACCGCGGGACAGGGGACGGCAGATACGCAGTATTTT.

This chain connects TRBV19 to TRBJ2-1; 10 bases are a match to TRBD2. This CDR3 contains 14 residues. Germline V gives CDR1 LNHDA, CDR2 SQIVND (reference sequence). The V and J ends lost 4 bases and 10 bases, in that order; junction bases with no gene match: 7. In DNA form, the CDR3 reads TGTGCCAGTAGTACGTTAGCGGGAGGCGGGGAGCAGTTCTTC. It is translated as CASSTLAGGGEQFF.

This clone was seen just once. This chain joins TRBV10-3 and TRBJ2-3, with TRBD1 matching 10 bases. V lost 6 bases and J lost 5; bases outside the gene matches: 5. Looked up from germline, CDR1 is ENHRY and CDR2 is SYGVKD. The CDR3 consists of 14 residues. Here the CDR3 DNA reads TGTGCCATCAGAGCCGGGACAGGGGAAGATACGCAGTATTTT. Amino acid sequence: CAIRAGTGEDTQYF.

This chain uses TRBV5-1 with TRBJ2-1; 12 nucleotides align to TRBD2. The CDR3 has 15 amino acids. After removal of 4 bases from V and 5 bases from J, the junction contained 4 bases not matched to a gene. In germline, CDR1 is SGHRS, CDR2 YFSETQ. The CDR3 reads CASSVLAGGNNEQFF. In DNA form, the CDR3 reads TGCGCCAGCAGCGTACTAGCGGGAGGTAACAATGAGCAGTTCTTC. Variable domain in full (rest from reference TRBV5-1 and TRBJ2-1): KAGVTQTPRYLIKTRGQQVTLSCSPISGHRSVSWYQQTPGQGLQFLFEYFSETQRNKGNFPGRFSGRQFSNSRSEMNVSTLELGDSALYLCASSVLAGGNNEQFFGPGTRLTVL.

The CDR3 DNA reads TGTGCCAGCAGCTTGGAACGACTAGCGGGAGGATGGGAGACCCAGTACTTC. Translating gives CASSLERLAGGWETQYF. The V gene is TRBV7-9, the J gene TRBJ2-5; 13 bases line up with TRBD2. Germline values: CDR1 SEHNR, CDR2 FQNEAQ (reference sequence). This CDR3 comprises 17 residues. V shed 3 bases and J 5 bases; nucleotides not matched to a gene: 9.

The chain recombines TRBV7-8 with TRBJ2-7; 7 bases map to TRBD1. Losses at the gene ends were 3 bases for V and 0 bases for J; bases not matched to a gene: 8. CDR1 and CDR2 from the germline V gene are SGHVS and FQNEAQ. The CDR3 extends over 16 amino acids. For the CDR3, the DNA is TGTGCCAGCAGCTTTAAAACCGACAGGGCCTCCTACGAGCAGTACTTC. This sequence encodes CASSFKTDRASYEQYF.